A selection of T cell receptor beta chains follows, all from one sample in a study of T cell changes during pregnancy in multiple sclerosis. TCRdb's table, derived via immunoSEQ multiplex PCR, lists solely in-frame clones and lacks some. The sample shows over 80,000 clones, approximately 90% of them seen only once. Specimen: peripheral blood, collected in the second trimester of pregnancy. Every receptor here comes from a female donor in good health, enrolled as a control in a pregnancy study. The CDR3 runs from the conserved cysteine through the conserved F or W. Each record gives: D gene, clone size, V gene, J gene, CDR3 protein, CDR3 DNA. The D gene is left open where the match is weak. Not every row has a clone size; where given, it reads once, few, many or a size class.

>NA|NA|TRBV12-5|TRBJ1-1
CASAPTGTEAFF
TGTGCTAGTGCTCCAACGGGGACTGAAGCTTTCTTT
>NA|once|TRBV15|TRBJ2-7
CATSTRQGLSYEQYF
TGTGCCACCAGCACCCGACAGGGACTCTCCTACGAGCAGTACTTC
>TRBD2|NA|TRBV7-2|TRBJ2-1
CASRRASGSYNEQFF
TGTGCCAGCAGGAGAGCTAGCGGGAGCTACAATGAGCAGTTCTTC
>NA|once|TRBV4-3|TRBJ2-1
CASSQAGSYNEQFF
TGCGCCAGCAGCCAAGCCGGCTCCTACAATGAGCAGTTCTTC
>NA|NA|TRBV11-2|TRBJ1-3
CASSLAGRANTIYF
TGTGCCAGCAGCTTAGCTGGCAGGGCAAACACCATATATTTT
>NA|NA|TRBV7-6|TRBJ1-2
CASSSTERYGYTF
TGTGCCAGCAGCTCGACAGAGAGATATGGCTACACCTTC
>NA|NA|TRBV7-2|TRBJ1-5
CASSLSHFNQPQHF
TGTGCCAGCAGCTTATCCCATTTCAATCAGCCCCAGCATTTT
>NA|NA|TRBV5-3|TRBJ2-3
CARSLKETKSTDTQYF
TGTGCCAGAAGCTTGAAAGAAACAAAAAGCACAGATACGCAGTATTTT
>TRBD1|NA|TRBV28|TRBJ2-7
CASSRGQGLSLYEQYF
TGTGCCAGCAGTCGTGGACAGGGTCTCTCTCTCTACGAGCAGTACTTC
>NA|NA|TRBV6-1|TRBJ1-5
CASTPVRGQPQHF
TGTGCCAGCACTCCTGTCCGGGGTCAGCCCCAGCATTTT
>NA|NA|TRBV4-1|TRBJ2-5
CASSQVVLAETQYF
TGCGCCAGCAGCCAAGTTGTTCTAGCTGAGACCCAGTACTTC
>TRBD1|NA|TRBV4-2|TRBJ2-2
CASSQVGTGEVGELFF
TGTGCCAGCAGCCAGGTTGGGACAGGGGAGGTCGGGGAGCTGTTTTTT
>TRBD1|NA|TRBV6-5|TRBJ2-4
CASSFWTGGYENIQYF
TGTGCCAGCAGTTTTTGGACAGGGGGCTACGAAAACATTCAGTACTTC
>NA|NA|TRBV7-8|TRBJ1-5
CASSPLGQRYQPQHF
TGTGCCAGCAGCCCGCTCGGACAGCGGTATCAGCCCCAGCATTTT
>NA|NA|TRBV6-1|TRBJ1-4
CASSDPGDPNEKLFF
TGTGCCAGCAGTGACCCAGGGGATCCAAATGAAAAACTGTTTTTT
>NA|NA|TRBV28|TRBJ2-7
CASSTGTEQYF
TGTGCCAGCAGTACTGGGACAGAGCAGTACTTC
>TRBD1|NA|TRBV11-2|TRBJ1-1
CASSLGAGGEAFF
TGTGCCAGCAGCTTAGGGGCAGGGGGTGAAGCTTTCTTT
>NA|NA|TRBV23-1|TRBJ2-7
CASSRDGDGDEQYF
TGCGCCAGCAGTCGTGACGGAGATGGTGACGAGCAGTACTTC
>NA|NA|TRBV28|TRBJ2-5
CASSLTGIGAETQYF
TGTGCCAGCAGCCTCACAGGGATTGGTGCGGAGACCCAGTACTTC
>NA|once|TRBV15|TRBJ2-2
CATSGSRGSNTGELFF
TGTGCCACCTCGGGATCAAGGGGGTCGAACACCGGGGAGCTGTTTTTT
>NA|NA|TRBV6-1|TRBJ1-1
CASSEFWTENTEAFF
TGTGCCAGCAGTGAATTTTGGACAGAGAACACTGAAGCTTTCTTT
>NA|NA|TRBV5-6|TRBJ1-1
CASSPDSNFEAFF
TGTGCCAGCAGCCCAGACTCGAATTTTGAAGCTTTCTTT
>NA|NA|TRBV7-9|TRBJ2-7
CASRLSQGHEQYF
TGTGCCAGCAGGCTTAGCCAGGGCCACGAGCAGTACTTC
>TRBD2|NA|TRBV19|TRBJ2-3
CATSGRTADTQYF
TGTGCGACTAGCGGACGCACTGCAGATACGCAGTATTTT
>NA|NA|TRBV7-9|TRBJ2-2
CASSLINYRASTGELFF
TGTGCCAGCAGCTTGATAAATTACAGGGCCTCCACCGGGGAGCTGTTTTTT
>TRBD1|NA|TRBV28|TRBJ1-2
CASRNQGAHGYTF
TGTGCCAGCAGGAACCAGGGGGCGCATGGCTACACCTTC
>NA|NA|TRBV23-1|TRBJ1-1
CASRQGSDTEAFF
TGCGCCAGCAGACAGGGATCGGACACTGAAGCTTTCTTT
>NA|once|TRBV7-2|TRBJ2-3
CASSLRVDTQYF
TGTGCCAGCAGCTTACGGGTCGATACGCAGTATTTT
>NA|NA|TRBV19|TRBJ1-5
CASRDLAGTTQHF
TGTGCCAGTAGGGACCTTGCCGGGACAACCCAGCATTTT
>TRBD2|NA|TRBV7-8|TRBJ2-3
CASSIWTSDTQYF
TGTGCCAGCAGCATCTGGACTAGCGATACGCAGTATTTT
>NA|NA|TRBV2|TRBJ2-5
CASGDLKTQYF
TGTGCCAGCGGAGACCTGAAGACCCAGTACTTC
>NA|NA|TRBV6-6|TRBJ1-2
CASSTSGGRDTF
TGTGCCAGCAGCACGAGCGGGGGGCGGGACACCTTC
>NA|NA|TRBV6-5|TRBJ1-2
CASSYSQGDGYTF
TGTGCCAGCAGTTACTCCCAGGGTGATGGCTACACCTTC
>NA|NA|TRBV5-3|TRBJ1-1
CAAARGAKSHSEDTEAFF
TGTGCCGCAGCGCGGGGGGCCAAGTCTCATTCTGAAGACACTGAAGCTTTCTTT
>NA|NA|TRBV7-7|TRBJ2-5
CASSLGSQETQYF
TGTGCCAGCAGCTTAGGGAGCCAAGAGACCCAGTACTTC
>NA|NA|TRBV15|TRBJ1-1
CATSSVQGSTEAFF
TGTGCCACCAGCAGTGTTCAGGGGAGTACTGAAGCTTTCTTT
>TRBD2|once|TRBV6-4|TRBJ2-1
CASSGTSSGEQFF
TGTGCCAGCAGTGGAACCTCTAGCGGGGAGCAGTTCTTC
>NA|NA|TRBV2|TRBJ2-5
CASSERRRGETQYF
TGTGCCAGCAGTGAAAGGCGGAGGGGAGAGACCCAGTACTTC
>TRBD1|once|TRBV14|TRBJ2-7
CASSPTGGQGHEQYF
TGTGCCAGCAGCCCGACCGGTGGACAGGGGCACGAGCAGTACTTC
>TRBD1|NA|TRBV19|TRBJ2-7
CASSSRTGLEQYF
TGTGCCAGTAGTTCCCGGACAGGCCTCGAGCAGTACTTC